This is a list of T cell receptor beta chains from one sample in a study of T cell repertoires in cytomegalovirus infection. TCRdb itself ran the reads through MiXCR, one entry per CDR3 protein. The data show some 450,000 distinct CDR3 sequences, approximately 31% seen once. Sequenced: PBMCs. These receptors originate from a human donor in good health (CMV status not recorded). Some clones in this sample may be carry-over from other donors' samples. CDR3s include the opening cysteine and the closing phenylalanine or tryptophan. The D gene is left open where the match is weak. Size is omitted from some rows. Given values are once, few, many or a class for expanded clones.

j_call v_call d_call clone_size cdr3_aa cdr3_nt
TRBJ1-1 TRBV12-3/TRBV12-4 NA many CASSSPKTANTEAFF TGTGCCAGCAGTTCCCCAAAGACAGCGAACACTGAAGCTTTCTTT
TRBJ2-2 TRBV6-1 NA NA CASSEVLATGELFF TGTGCCAGCAGTGAAGTTCTCGCCACCGGGGAGCTGTTTTTT
TRBJ2-7 TRBV7-9 NA NA CASSLGGSEQYF TGTGCCAGCAGCTTAGGGGGTTCCGAGCAGTACTTC
TRBJ1-1 TRBV7-2 NA many CASSLGVQGAEAFF TGTGCCAGCAGCTTAGGGGTACAAGGGGCTGAAGCTTTCTTT
TRBJ2-3 TRBV2 NA NA CASREGTDTQYF TGTGCCAGCCGCGAGGGCACAGATACGCAGTATTTT
TRBJ1-4 TRBV4-2 NA NA CASGQDRGRGKLFF TGTGCCAGCGGCCAAGATCGGGGACGTGGAAAACTGTTTTTT
TRBJ1-6 TRBV5-1 TRBD1 NA CASSPGTGGPSSYNSPLHF TGCGCCAGCAGCCCCGGGACAGGCGGTCCGAGCTCCTATAATTCACCCCTCCACTTT
TRBJ1-1 TRBV5-1 TRBD1 NA CASSLDRGPYTEAFF TGCGCCAGCAGCTTGGACAGGGGGCCGTACACTGAAGCTTTCTTT
TRBJ1-1 TRBV20-1 NA NA CSARGTPVNTEAFF TGCAGTGCTAGAGGGACACCCGTAAACACTGAAGCTTTCTTT
TRBJ1-4 TRBV7-6 NA once CASSLSHGAFNDKLFF TGTGCCAGCAGCTTGTCCCACGGGGCCTTTAATGACAAACTGTTTTTT
TRBJ1-1 TRBV7-2 TRBD1 many CASSLFGTGEAVAFF TGTGCCAGCAGCCTCTTTGGGACAGGGGAGGCGGTAGCTTTCTTT
TRBJ2-7 TRBV5-5 TRBD1 NA CASSPLDRGLYEQYF TGTGCCAGCAGCCCCCTCGACAGGGGGCTCTACGAGCAGTACTTC
TRBJ2-7 TRBV4-1 TRBD1 few CASSQAGTASYEQYF TGCGCCAGCAGCCAAGCCGGGACAGCAAGCTACGAGCAGTACTTC
TRBJ2-5 TRBV29-1 NA NA CSGGRGSGQETQYF TGCAGCGGGGGGCGAGGATCGGGCCAAGAGACCCAGTACTTC
TRBJ2-3 TRBV24-1 NA NA CATSDLPADTQYF TGTGCCACCAGTGATTTGCCGGCAGATACGCAGTATTTT
TRBJ2-7 TRBV7-2 TRBD2 few CASSLALIAGDTYEQYF TGTGCCAGCAGCTTAGCGCTAATAGCGGGCGATACCTACGAGCAGTACTTC
TRBJ1-4 TRBV12-3/TRBV12-4 NA few CASSFLEKLFF TGTGCCAGCAGTTTTCTCGAAAAACTGTTTTTT
TRBJ2-5 TRBV12-3/TRBV12-4 NA NA CASSPDPGAQETQYF TGTGCCAGCAGTCCCGACCCTGGGGCCCAAGAGACCCAGTACTTC
TRBJ2-2 TRBV7-2 NA many CASSLGGVTTGELFF TGTGCCAGCAGCTTAGGAGGGGTCACCACCGGGGAGCTGTTTTTT
TRBJ2-2 TRBV20-1 TRBD2 many CSAHPTSGNTGELFF TGCAGTGCCCATCCCACTAGCGGCAACACCGGGGAGCTGTTTTTT
TRBJ1-6 TRBV7-9 TRBD1 many CASSYRTGWGNNSPLHF TGTGCCAGCAGCTACCGGACAGGGTGGGGGAATAATTCACCCCTCCACTTT
TRBJ1-5 TRBV2 NA NA CASSEGPSNQPQHF TGTGCCAGCAGTGAAGGGCCTAGCAATCAGCCCCAGCATTTT
TRBJ1-2 TRBV7-2 TRBD1 few CASKRQGDYGYTF TGTGCCAGCAAAAGACAGGGAGACTATGGCTACACCTTC
TRBJ2-1 TRBV2 TRBD2 NA CASRAGLAGGTYNEQFF TGTGCCAGCAGGGCGGGACTAGCGGGGGGGACGTACAATGAGCAGTTCTTC
TRBJ1-2 TRBV6-1 NA NA CASTDHPGTPYGYTF TGTGCCAGCACCGACCATCCGGGAACCCCTTATGGCTACACCTTC
TRBJ2-2 TRBV12-3/TRBV12-4 TRBD1 many CASSWRDRGNGELFF TGTGCCAGCAGTTGGAGGGACAGGGGGAACGGGGAGCTGTTTTTT
TRBJ2-1 TRBV7-6 TRBD2 few CASSSQGLAGSIGEQFF TGTGCCAGCAGCTCACAAGGACTAGCGGGGAGCATAGGCGAGCAGTTCTTC
TRBJ1-2 TRBV7-9 NA NA CASSLGSADGYTF TGTGCCAGCAGCTTAGGTTCGGCAGATGGCTACACCTTC
TRBJ2-5 TRBV7-2 TRBD2 few CASSLELAGGLETQYF TGTGCCAGCAGCTTAGAGTTAGCGGGGGGGCTTGAGACCCAGTACTTC
TRBJ2-3 TRBV12-3/TRBV12-4 TRBD1 many CASSPPGQGADTQYF TGTGCCAGCAGCCCGCCGGGACAGGGCGCAGATACGCAGTATTTT
TRBJ1-4 TRBV19 NA few CASSNLGSGNEKLFF TGTGCCAGTAGCAACTTGGGGAGCGGGAATGAAAAACTGTTTTTT
TRBJ1-2 TRBV6-5 NA NA CASSYSSRSYGYTF TGTGCCAGCAGTTACTCGAGCCGGAGCTATGGCTACACCTTC
TRBJ1-3 TRBV10-3 NA NA CAISDPRQSSGNTIYF TGTGCCATCAGTGATCCCAGACAGAGCTCTGGAAACACCATATATTTT
TRBJ1-1 TRBV7-2 TRBD1 many CASTPGTVVDTEAFF TGTGCCAGCACCCCTGGGACAGTCGTCGACACTGAAGCTTTCTTT
TRBJ2-5 TRBV12-3/TRBV12-4 NA NA CASSRPDSQETQYF TGTGCCAGCAGCCGCCCGGACTCACAAGAGACCCAGTACTTC
TRBJ2-7 TRBV20-1 TRBD1 NA CSARAGTGVEQYF TGCAGTGCTAGAGCCGGGACAGGGGTCGAGCAGTACTTC
TRBJ1-1 TRBV10-1 NA few CASSESGNTEAFF TGCGCCAGCAGTGAGTCGGGGAACACTGAAGCTTTCTTT
TRBJ2-2 TRBV5-4 NA NA CATLVSLNTGELFF TGTGCCACCCTCGTTTCCCTTAACACCGGGGAGCTGTTTTTT
TRBJ2-1 TRBV28 NA many CASSLAGYNEQFF TGTGCCAGCAGTTTAGCAGGTTACAATGAGCAGTTCTTC
TRBJ1-1 TRBV7-8 NA NA CASSLYAFRYTEAFF TGTGCCAGCAGCTTATACGCCTTTAGGTACACTGAAGCTTTCTTT
TRBJ1-3 TRBV27 NA NA CANLPTGNTIYF TGTGCCAACCTCCCGACTGGAAACACCATATATTTT
TRBJ2-2 TRBV27 NA few CASSRRTPRTGELFF TGTGCCAGCAGTCGGAGGACACCCCGCACCGGGGAGCTGTTTTTT
TRBJ2-1 TRBV5-6 NA few CASSHITEEQFF TGTGCCAGCAGTCACATCACCGAAGAGCAGTTCTTC
TRBJ2-7 TRBV6-1 TRBD1 many CASSPSLGQSSYEQYF TGTGCCAGCAGTCCCAGTTTGGGACAGAGCTCCTACGAGCAGTACTTC